The present T cell receptor beta chain was sequenced within a study of cytotoxic CD8 clonotypes in ibrutinib-treated CLL. Study details: Among the samples, the mean was roughly 240,000 productive templates and approximately 91,000 productive rearrangements. Findings and limits, study-wide: Private clonotypes, not public ones, expanded at ibrutinib response.

Germline V gene data show CDR1 as SGHRS and CDR2 as YFSETQ. The CDR3 is made up of 14 amino acids. The V gene lost 0 bases and the J gene lost 10 bases, with 16 bases spanning the gap. TCR beta libraries used 1.5 to 2 micrograms of DNA from cryopreserved PBMCs. In the case of this clone: Antigen specificity is unknown.

Depths of 1 in 200,000 to 1 in 1 million T cells were the sequencing target. Clones were read by immunoSEQ multiplex PCR, and TCRdb kept only the in-frame ones, dropping some. The sample consists of around 30,000 clones, about three fifths of them appearing once. This material consisted of PBMCs, taken before ibrutinib treatment. V usage is TRBV5-1 and J usage is TRBJ1-1; maybe TRBD1 (6 bases). The sequence came from a human donor with chronic lymphocytic leukemia. The CDR3 sequence is CASSLDSQGLTAFF. The CDR3 bases are TGCGCCAGCAGCTTGGACTCACAGGGTCTGACAGCTTTCTTT.